Presented here are 30 T cell receptor beta chains from one specimen sequenced in a study of cytomegalovirus exposure and HLA in healthy donors. Both 60 Vbeta primers and 13 Jbeta primers went into the PCR. Assay: immunoSEQ multiplex PCR; the TCRdb copy retains only in-frame clones and omits some. This sample has about 120,000 clones, with over 60% found just once. The sequenced sample consisted of PBMCs. All receptors derive from a woman aged 25-40 years in good health and CMV-seropositive.

V is TRBV11-2 and J is TRBJ2-7, with D possibly being TRBD1 (6 bases). The CDR3 loop spans 15 amino acids. CDR1 and CDR2 from the germline V gene are SGHAT and FQNNGV. V was clipped by 0 bases and J by 5 bases, with 14 bases between them. CDR3 protein: CASSLDRPTGNEQYF. The CDR3 DNA sequence: TGTGCCAGCAGCTTAGATCGCCCTACAGGGAACGAGCAGTACTTC. The whole variable domain, remainder taken from reference TRBV11-2 and TRBJ2-7, is EAGVAQSPRYKIIEKRQSVAFWCNPISGHATLYWYQQILGQGPKLLIQFQNNGVVDDSQLPKDRFSAERLKGVDSTLKIQPAKLEDSAVYLCASSLDRPTGNEQYFGPGTRLTVT.

The chain has TRBV7-2 and TRBJ2-7, with 8 bases fitting TRBD2. Germline trimming cut 1 base from V and 6 bases from J; bases unmatched to any gene: 5. Germline loops: CDR1 SGHTA, CDR2 FQGNSA. CDR3 length equals 14 residues. This chain's CDR3 is CASSLVVAGREQYF. CDR3 DNA: TGTGCCAGCAGCTTAGTCGTAGCGGGGCGCGAGCAGTACTTC. Filled out from reference TRBV7-2 and TRBJ2-7, the complete variable domain reads GAGVSQSPSNKVTEKGKDVELRCDPISGHTALYWYRQSLGQGLEFLIYFQGNSAPDKSGLPSDRFSAERTGGSVSTLTIQRTQQEDSAVYLCASSLVVAGREQYFGPGTRLTVT.

V and J are TRBV6-6 and TRBJ1-1; D not certain. This CDR3 has 11 amino acids. The V end lost 8 bases, the J end lost 4 bases, and 8 bases lay between the germline ends. The germline V gene has CDR1 MNHNY and CDR2 SVGAGI (reference sequence). The CDR3 nucleotides are TGTGCCAGCGGAGGTTTCACTGAAGCTTTCTTT. Protein: CASGGFTEAFF.

This chain links TRBV4-1 with TRBJ2-7; 7 bases are shared with TRBD1. Germline loops: CDR1 MGHRA, CDR2 YSYEKL. The CDR3 totals 17 residues. The ends lost 3 bases at V and 0 bases at J; junction bases unmatched: 11. For the CDR3, the DNA is TGCGCCAGCAGCCATGGTAGGGGACAGTTACTCTCCTACGAGCAGTACTTC. Translation gives CASSHGRGQLLSYEQYF.

The chain recombines TRBV18 with TRBJ1-2; TRBD1 matches at 10 bases. Losses at the gene ends were 3 bases for V and 2 bases for J; bases not matched to a gene: 3. CDR3 length: 15 amino acids. CDR1 KGHSH and CDR2 LQKENI come from the germline V gene. The CDR3 loop is CASSPTGGENYGYTF. CDR3 sequence (DNA): TGTGCCAGCTCACCGACAGGGGGCGAAAACTATGGCTACACCTTC. The entire variable domain, with the rest obtained from reference TRBV18 and TRBJ1-2, is as follows: NAGVMQNPRHLVRRRGQEARLRCSPMKGHSHVYWYRQLPEEGLKFMVYLQKENIIDESGMPKERFSAEFPKEGPSILRIQQVVRGDSAAYFCASSPTGGENYGYTFGSGTRLTVV.

This chain uses TRBV2 with TRBJ1-2, with D uncertain. Germline V CDR1 and CDR2: SNHLY, FYNNEI. The CDR3 runs 12 residues. With 7 bases removed from V and 7 bases from J, the gap between germline ends came to 13 bases. CDR3 sequence (DNA): TGTGCCAGCAATAGAGAGGTTCCTGGCTACACCTTC. It encodes CASNREVPGYTF.

V usage is TRBV25-1 and J usage is TRBJ2-7; 8 bases map to TRBD1. Unmatched junction bases numbered 10, after V lost 2 bases and J lost 4 bases. The CDR3 is made up of 16 amino acids. Germline V gives CDR1 MGHDK, CDR2 SYGVNS. CDR3 region: CASSEGGWTGRYEQYF. As DNA, the CDR3 is TGTGCCAGCAGTGAAGGCGGTTGGACAGGGCGATACGAGCAGTACTTC.

The chain recombines TRBV5-5 with TRBJ2-5; D not certain. The V end lost 5 bases, the J end lost 0 bases, and 11 bases lay between the germline ends. The germline V gene encodes CDR1 SGHKS and CDR2 YYEKEE (reference sequence). The CDR3 loop spans 14 amino acids. The CDR3 loop is CASSSTTNQETQYF. CDR3 nucleotides: TGTGCCAGCAGTTCGACGACAAACCAAGAGACCCAGTACTTC.

The chain links TRBV28 to TRBJ1-1; D ambiguous. The CDR3 has 16 residues. Germline-derived CDR1 and CDR2 are MDHEN and SYDVKM. V was shortened by 5 bases and J by 4 bases, with 20 bases between the two germline ends. CDR3 amino acids: CASSPHRGGFGTEAFF. Written as DNA, the CDR3 is TGTGCCAGCAGTCCCCACCGGGGAGGGTTCGGCACTGAAGCTTTCTTT.

The rearrangement links TRBV11-3 to TRBJ2-3; D may be TRBD1 (6 bases). CDR1 is SGHNT, CDR2 YENEEA, per germline. There are 13 residues in the CDR3. V shed 2 bases and J shed 5 bases, with 8 bases lying between them. The CDR3 DNA is TGTGCCAGCAGCTTAAGGGGGATAGATACGCAGTATTTT. It translates to CASSLRGIDTQYF.

The V call is TRBV7-2, the J call TRBJ2-6; 12 bases map to TRBD1. Germline-derived CDR1 and CDR2 are SGHTA and FQGNSA. CDR3 length equals 19 residues. The V and J ends lost 4 bases and 3 bases, in that order; junction bases with no gene match: 10. CDR3 coding DNA: TGTGCCAGCAGCTCCCCTACCGGGACAGGGGGCAGTGGGGCCAACGTCCTGACTTTC. Translation gives CASSSPTGTGGSGANVLTF.

This clone occurred a few times. V is TRBV7-9 and J is TRBJ2-1; TRBD2 might be the D (7 bases). CDR3 size: 15 residues. V lost 10 bases to trimming and J lost 6 bases, with 22 bases between them. Germline values: CDR1 SEHNR, CDR2 FQNEAQ (reference sequence). The CDR3 loop is CANQLGGGPPNEQFF. The CDR3 coding sequence is TGTGCCAATCAGTTGGGGGGGGGCCCCCCCAATGAGCAGTTCTTC.

This chain joins TRBV4-2 and TRBJ1-2; D remains unclear. CDR1 is LGHNA and CDR2 is YNFKEQ in the germline V gene. V lost 0 bases, J lost 8 bases, and 16 bases lay in between. The CDR3 has 15 amino acids. CDR3 sequence reads: CASSQDLRSIWGYTF. The CDR3 coding sequence is TGTGCCAGCAGCCAAGATCTCAGGTCGATATGGGGCTACACCTTC.

This clone has a handful of counts. The chain joins TRBV9 to TRBJ2-1; TRBD2 matches 9 bases. V trimming: 1 base; J trimming: 0 bases; junction bases outside the gene matches: 8. This CDR3 is built from 18 residues. Germline CDR1 and CDR2: SGDLS and YYNGEE. This CDR3 reads CASSVLSGGRGSYNEQFF. DNA of the CDR3: TGTGCCAGCAGCGTACTTAGCGGGGGCCGGGGCTCCTACAATGAGCAGTTCTTC.

This chain links TRBV7-2 with TRBJ1-2; TRBD1 is a possible D gene (6 bases). CDR1 is SGHTA, CDR2 FQGNSA, per germline. The V gene lost 4 bases and the J gene lost 7 bases, with 19 bases spanning the gap. The CDR3 loop spans 15 amino acids. This CDR3 is CASSWGQGSAGGYTF. The CDR3 DNA follows: TGTGCCAGCAGCTGGGGGCAGGGGTCTGCCGGTGGCTACACCTTC.

The gene calls are TRBV19 and TRBJ1-5; 8 bases map to TRBD1. V was pared by 5 bases and J by 6 bases, with 9 bases of the junction left unmatched. CDR1 and CDR2 from the germline V gene are LNHDA and SQIVND (reference sequence). CDR3 length: 15 amino acids. Written as DNA, the CDR3 is TGTGCCAGTAGTGCAATAGGACAGGGCACTCAGCCCCAGCATTTT. The encoded protein is CASSAIGQGTQPQHF. Drawing the rest from reference TRBV19 and TRBJ1-5, the complete variable domain is DGGITQSPKYLFRKEGQNVTLSCEQNLNHDAMYWYRQDPGQGLRLIYYSQIVNDFQKGDIAEGYSVSREKKESFPLTVTSAQKNPTAFYLCASSAIGQGTQPQHFGDGTRLSIL.

The rearrangement joins TRBV28 to TRBJ2-7; 9 bases are a match to TRBD1. Germline CDR1 and CDR2: MDHEN and SYDVKM. CDR3 length equals 13 residues. Germline trimming cut 8 bases from V and 4 bases from J; bases unmatched to any gene: 6. CDR3 sequence: CASRGQGWYEQYF. The CDR3 DNA is TGTGCCAGCCGCGGACAGGGGTGGTACGAGCAGTACTTC.

The chain carries TRBV9 and TRBJ2-5, with 8 bases aligning to TRBD2. Near its end, the DNA agrees better with TRBJ2-7, so the J call may be wrong. This CDR3 is built from 15 residues. The germline V gene has CDR1 SGDLS and CDR2 YYNGEE. The CDR3 spells CASSPREGRNHEQYF. The CDR3 nucleotides read TGTGCCAGCAGCCCCCGGGAGGGTCGGAACCACGAGCAGTACTTC.

This chain connects TRBV15 to TRBJ2-3; D is uncertain. This CDR3 has 14 amino acids. The germline V gene has CDR1 LNHNV and CDR2 YYDKDF (reference sequence). V was cut by 0 bases and J by 1 base, with 5 bases left in between. CDR3 protein: CATSRDTGTDTQYF. DNA for the CDR3: TGTGCCACCAGCAGAGACACGGGCACAGATACGCAGTATTTT.

This clone was observed a few times. The chain carries TRBV10-3 and TRBJ2-1; D gene uncertain. CDR1 and CDR2 (germline): ENHRY, SYGVKD. This CDR3 is built from 11 residues. Trimming left V 6 bases short and J 7 bases short, with 7 bases between. The CDR3 nucleotides are TGTGCCATCAGGGAGCCGAATGAGCAGTTCTTC. Translation gives CAIREPNEQFF.

This clone was seen only a few times. The chain joins TRBV5-4 to TRBJ2-5, with 10 positions matching TRBD2. Germline CDR1 SGHNT, CDR2 YYREEE (reference sequence). The CDR3 contains 16 residues. After removal of 1 base from V and 7 bases from J, the junction contained 10 bases not matched to a gene. The CDR3 bases are TGTGCCAGCAGCTTGAATTTAGCGGGGGGCCAGGGGACCCAGTACTTC. Its protein is CASSLNLAGGQGTQYF.

The chain carries TRBV5-4 and TRBJ2-3; 9 bases align to TRBD1. With 3 bases clipped from V and 5 bases from J, the junction kept 7 bases outside the gene matches. Germline V lookup: CDR1 SGHNT, CDR2 YYREEE (reference sequence). This CDR3 comprises 15 residues. The chain's CDR3 is CASSSNRGQIDTQYF. In DNA, the CDR3 is TGTGCCAGCAGCTCCAACAGGGGGCAGATAGATACGCAGTATTTT.

The chain joins TRBV5-1 to TRBJ2-2; tentative D call: TRBD2 (5 bases). Between the trimmed V and J ends, which lost 2 bases and 3 bases, there was a span of 17 bases. This CDR3 contains 17 residues. Germline values: CDR1 SGHRS, CDR2 YFSETQ. The CDR3 sequence is CASSFTLGSGDTGELFF. CDR3 nucleotides: TGCGCCAGCAGCTTTACCCTCGGCAGCGGAGACACCGGGGAGCTGTTTTTT.

The J gene is TRBJ1-2, the V gene TRBV7-9, with D perhaps matching TRBD1 (5 bases). Trimming removed 3 bases at V and 2 bases at J, with 7 bases between. The CDR3 length is 13 residues. Per the germline V gene, CDR1 is SEHNR and CDR2 is FQNEAQ (reference sequence). The CDR3 loop is CASSFGGNYGYTF. In nucleotides, the CDR3 is TGTGCCAGCAGCTTCGGGGGGAACTATGGCTACACCTTC.

This chain joins TRBV5-1 and TRBJ1-3; TRBD1 is a possible D gene (5 bases). Trimming removed 7 bases at V and 4 bases at J, with 12 bases between. CDR1 is SGHRS, CDR2 YFSETQ, per germline. The CDR3 is 13 amino acids. The CDR3: CASQTDGGNTIYF. The CDR3, as DNA: TGCGCCAGCCAGACAGATGGGGGAAACACCATATATTTT.

The sample holds one count of this clone. The gene calls are TRBV2 and TRBJ1-2; 11 bases map to TRBD1. The CDR3 is 15 residues long. Germline V lookup: CDR1 SNHLY, CDR2 FYNNEI. The junction had 5 bases not matched to a gene; V was cut back by 6 bases and J by 2 bases. The CDR3 protein is CASRPDRGRNYGYTF. The CDR3 DNA sequence: TGTGCCAGCAGGCCGGACAGGGGGCGGAACTATGGCTACACCTTC.

V is TRBV28 and J is TRBJ1-6; no definite D call. The CDR3 runs to 15 residues. Trimming took off 5 bases at V and 0 bases at J, with 8 bases between the two ends. Germline V gene sequence: CDR1 MDHEN, CDR2 SYDVKM. For the CDR3, the DNA is TGTGCCAGCAGTGGGGAGAGCTCCTATAATTCACCCCTCCACTTT. It translates to CASSGESSYNSPLHF.

The V call is TRBV4-3, the J call TRBJ1-3; D is uncertain. Germline V CDR1 and CDR2: LGHNA, YSLEER. Trimming left V 2 bases short and J 0 bases short, with 14 bases between. CDR3 length: 17 amino acids. The CDR3 spells CASSQQASRNSGNTIYF. In DNA, the CDR3 is TGCGCCAGCAGCCAACAGGCATCCAGAAACTCTGGAAACACCATATATTTT.

This clone was seen only a few times. The genes are TRBV27 and TRBJ2-7; 12 bases agree with TRBD2. CDR3 length: 15 residues. With 4 bases clipped from V and 4 bases from J, the junction kept 5 bases outside the gene matches. Per germline, CDR1 MNHEY and CDR2 SMNVEV (reference sequence). The chain's CDR3 is CASSSLAGGLYEQYF. CDR3 bases: TGTGCCAGCAGTTCACTAGCGGGGGGTCTTTACGAGCAGTACTTC.

A few counts support this clone. The chain is built from TRBV15 and TRBJ2-3; the match to TRBD2 covers 12 bases. The V and J ends lost 5 bases and 3 bases, in that order; junction bases with no gene match: 6. The CDR3 runs 16 residues. Germline lookup yields CDR1 LNHNV and CDR2 YYDKDF (reference sequence). CDR3 sequence (DNA): TGTGCCACCAGCTCTAGCGGGGGGGGACCGACAGATACGCAGTATTTT. Encoded protein: CATSSSGGGPTDTQYF.